The entry below describes one T cell receptor beta chain. Its antigen remains unknown. The sample comes from a study of cytomegalovirus exposure and HLA in healthy donors. General observations from the study: Cytomegalovirus status was reportedly diagnosed by the classifier with high specificity and sensitivity. A missense variant in DCLRE1C was later tied to TCR beta V- and J-gene trimming.

The study ran its PCR with 60 Vbeta and 13 Jbeta primers. Produced via immunoSEQ multiplex PCR; TCRdb's table is partial and in-frame only. The repertoire includes tens of thousands of clones, around 76% of them detected once, and roughly 6.1% sits in the top ten. CDR3 length: 17 residues. Germline V gives CDR1 MNHEY, CDR2 SMNVEV (reference sequence). The junction had 7 bases not matched to a gene; V was cut back by 1 base and J by 3 bases. The origin of this receptor is a woman in her forties or fifties in good health and CMV-seropositive. The material sequenced was PBMCs. This sequence joins TRBV27 and TRBJ2-7, with 12 bases that match TRBD2. CDR3 residues: CASSLYRTSGVHYEQYF. The CDR3, as DNA: TGTGCCAGCAGTTTATACAGGACTAGCGGGGTACACTACGAGCAGTACTTC.